A selection of T cell receptor beta chains follows, all from one sample in a study of molecular identifiers for immune sequencing clone quantification. MiXCR, applied by TCRdb to the PCR reads, yields one record per CDR3 protein. The repertoire consists of 490,000 or so distinct CDR3 sequences, with about a quarter occurring once and the leading ten covering roughly 0.79%. The source material was naive CD8+ T cells from blood, with Jurkat cell RNA spiked in. These receptors were collected from a human donor in good health. Some libraries in this study had Jurkat cell RNA spiked in. Each CDR3 is given with its conserved first and last residue. The D gene is left open where the match is weak. The size of a clone is reported for some rows only, either as once, few or many, or as a class for expanded clones.

clone size | D gene | J gene | V gene | CDR3 DNA | CDR3 protein
- | TRBD2 | TRBJ2-1 | TRBV27 | TGTGCCTGCACCAACTTTATAGCGGGATTTGTGGGAGAGCAGTTCTTC | CACTNFIAGFVGEQFF
- | - | TRBJ1-3 | TRBV28 | TGTGCCAGCAGTTTCAGGGGTTACTCTGGAAACACCATATATTTT | CASSFRGYSGNTIYF
few | TRBD2 | TRBJ2-1 | TRBV2 | TGTGCCAGCAGTGAAGATCTAGCGGGAGGACACAATGAGCAGTTCTTC | CASSEDLAGGHNEQFF
many | - | TRBJ2-7 | TRBV7-2 | TGTGCCAGCAGCTTATGGGGGGGGCCCTACGAGCAGTACTTC | CASSLWGGPYEQYF
- | - | TRBJ2-7 | TRBV19 | TGTGCCAGTAGAGCAGGGGTAGACCAGTACTTC | CASRAGVDQYF
few | TRBD1 | TRBJ2-5 | TRBV5-6 | TGTGCCAGCAGCTTTTCTAACAGGGGGACAAACCAAGAGACCCAGTACTTC | CASSFSNRGTNQETQYF
- | - | TRBJ2-4 | TRBV6-2/TRBV6-3 | TGTGGCAGCAGTTATAGTAGCGAGCACCATTCGGACATTCAGTACTTC | CGSSYSSEHHSDIQYF
few | TRBD1 | TRBJ2-2 | TRBV9 | TGTGCCAGCAGCCCACGCCCGGGTGACAGGGGGCTTACCGGGGAGCTGTTTTTT | CASSPRPGDRGLTGELFF
few | TRBD1 | TRBJ2-7 | TRBV13 | TGTGCCAGCAGCTTAGGGAGGACAGGGGGAATCGAGCAGTACTTC | CASSLGRTGGIEQYF
many | - | TRBJ1-2 | TRBV12-3/TRBV12-4 | TGTGCCAGCAGTTTGGGCCGTGGCTACACCTTC | CASSLGRGYTF
many | TRBD1 | TRBJ1-5 | TRBV24-1 | TGTGCCACCAGTCCCCCCCTTGGTGAGGGGCCTGACAGGGTGGATAATCAGCCCCAGCATTTT | CATSPPLGEGPDRVDNQPQHF
- | - | TRBJ2-5 | TRBV5-3 | TGTGCCAGCAGCTTGGCTCTCTCTAAAAAGACCCAGTACTTC | CASSLALSKKTQYF
few | TRBD1 | TRBJ2-2 | TRBV29-1 | TGCAGCGTTGAAGGGACAGGGGGTATCACCGGGGAGCTGTTTTTT | CSVEGTGGITGELFF
few | - | TRBJ2-5 | TRBV30 | TGTGCCTGGAACTACGGGGCGGAGGGGACCCAGTACTTC | CAWNYGAEGTQYF
- | TRBD1 | TRBJ2-7 | TRBV4-1 | TGCGCCAGCAGCCAACGGACAGGGCAGGACGAGCAGTACTTC | CASSQRTGQDEQYF
- | - | TRBJ1-4 | TRBV4-3 | TGCGCCAGCAGCCAAGATGCGGAATCGAATGAAAAACTGTTTTTT | CASSQDAESNEKLFF
- | TRBD2 | TRBJ2-7 | TRBV12-5 | TGTGCTAGTGGAGAGCGGGAGGTACACGAGCAGTACTTC | CASGEREVHEQYF
many | TRBD2 | TRBJ2-5 | TRBV5-1 | TGCGCCAGCAGCTTGGAGTGGGGACTACAAGAGACCCAGTACTTC | CASSLEWGLQETQYF
many | - | TRBJ1-1 | TRBV7-9 | TGTGCCAGCAGCCCCTCCAACACTGAAGCTTTCTTT | CASSPSNTEAFF
- | - | TRBJ1-3 | TRBV7-9 | TGTGCCAGCAGCTTAGAGGGCCCAGGAGGGCCTGGAAACACCATATATTTT | CASSLEGPGGPGNTIYF
few | TRBD1 | TRBJ1-1 | TRBV29-1 | TGCAGCGCACGGACAGGGAACACTGAAGCTTTCTTT | CSARTGNTEAFF
many | TRBD1 | TRBJ2-1 | TRBV7-9 | TGTGCCAGCAGCTCACTTCCACAGGGGGACGGGTTCTTC | CASSSLPQGDGFF
- | - | TRBJ2-7 | TRBV27 | TGTGCCAGCAGCTATGGCCTCCCCTACGAGCAGCACTTC | CASSYGLPYEQHF
- | - | TRBJ2-7 | TRBV15 | TGTGCCACCAGCAGAGTTCCCCACACGAGCTCCTACGAGCAGAACTTC | CATSRVPHTSSYEQNF
few | TRBD1 | TRBJ2-7 | TRBV30 | TGTGCCTGGAGTGAAGGGACAGGGGGCCACGAGCAGTACTTC | CAWSEGTGGHEQYF
many | - | TRBJ2-7 | TRBV4-1 | TGCGCCAGCAGCCAAGTAGGGGGTGACGAGCAGTACTTC | CASSQVGGDEQYF
many | - | TRBJ2-2 | TRBV30 | TGTGCCTGGAGTGTTAGAGGGGTGGCCGGGGAGCTGTTTTTT | CAWSVRGVAGELFF
few | TRBD1 | TRBJ2-7 | TRBV7-9 | TGTGCCAGCAGCTCAACCACGGGGACAGGAGGGATGGTCTACGAGCAGTACTTC | CASSSTTGTGGMVYEQYF
many | TRBD2 | TRBJ2-3 | TRBV2 | TGTGCCAGCAGTGAGTTAGCGGGGTCCACAGATACGCAGTATTTT | CASSELAGSTDTQYF
many | - | TRBJ2-3 | TRBV12-3/TRBV12-4 | TGTGCCAGCATTCGGGCGGGAACCACAGATACGCAGTATTTT | CASIRAGTTDTQYF
few | - | TRBJ2-2 | TRBV5-6 | TGTGCCAGCAGCCCGGGCCCCGGCGGGGTCGGGGAGCTGTTTTTT | CASSPGPGGVGELFF
many | - | TRBJ2-1 | TRBV30 | TGTGCCTGGAGTGCGGACTACCGTCCTGGCAATGAGCAGTTCTTC | CAWSADYRPGNEQFF
few | - | TRBJ2-2 | TRBV19 | TGTGCCAGTACCGCGGAAACCGGGGAGCTGTTTTTT | CASTAETGELFF
- | - | TRBJ2-7 | TRBV7-9 | TGTGCCAGCGGCCCCCCGACTAGTTCCTACGAGCAGTACTTC | CASGPPTSSYEQYF
- | - | TRBJ2-7 | TRBV2 | TGTGCCAGCAGTGAACCCCGCGGGGAGATTGGGTACGAGCAGTACTTC | CASSEPRGEIGYEQYF
many | TRBD2 | TRBJ2-5 | TRBV7-2 | TGTGCCAGCAGTCAACAAGTATGGCTAGCGGGGTACCAAGAGACCCAGTACTTC | CASSQQVWLAGYQETQYF
many | - | TRBJ2-1 | TRBV7-2 | TGTGCCAGCAGCTTAGTAGAAAGAGACAATGAGCAGTTCTTC | CASSLVERDNEQFF
- | - | TRBJ2-7 | TRBV28 | TGTGCCAGCAGCCCGCCCTACAATTACGAGCAGTACTTC | CASSPPYNYEQYF
many | TRBD2 | TRBJ2-2 | TRBV19 | TGTGCCAGTAGTAGGGGACTAGACCCCGGGGAGCTGTTTTTT | CASSRGLDPGELFF
many | TRBD1 | TRBJ2-1 | TRBV29-1 | TGCAGCCTGTTCGGACAGGGGAACAATGAGCAGTTCTTC | CSLFGQGNNEQFF
few | - | TRBJ2-2 | TRBV6-5 | TGTGCCAGCCGCCGGGGGTGGGAGCTGTTTTTT | CASRRGWELFF
- | TRBD2 | TRBJ2-3 | TRBV6-6 | TGTGCCAGCAGTTCACTAGCGGTCCCCGGCGATACGCAGTATTTT | CASSSLAVPGDTQYF
few | TRBD1 | TRBJ2-3 | TRBV6-5 | TGTGCCACCTATCCCGGGACAGGGGACGGGGCAGATACGCAGTATTTT | CATYPGTGDGADTQYF
- | - | TRBJ1-1 | TRBV7-9 | TGTGCCAGCAGCTTAGAGCCGCAGGGTCGTGGCACTGAAGCTTTCTTT | CASSLEPQGRGTEAFF
- | TRBD1 | TRBJ2-7 | TRBV6-2/TRBV6-3 | TGTGCCAGCAGTTACTCGCTCGGACAGGGGGCTATATACGAGCAGTACTTC | CASSYSLGQGAIYEQYF
few | - | TRBJ1-3 | TRBV7-9 | TGTGCCAGCAGCCCCCCTGGAGGGTTTGGAAACACCATATATTTT | CASSPPGGFGNTIYF
- | TRBD2 | TRBJ2-7 | TRBV4-3 | TGCGCCAGCAGCCAAGGCACTAGCGCAAACTACGAGCAGTACTTC | CASSQGTSANYEQYF
few | TRBD2 | TRBJ2-3 | TRBV12-3/TRBV12-4 | TGTGCCAGCAGCTTTAGCGGGAGCTACACAGATACGCAGTATTTT | CASSFSGSYTDTQYF
few | - | TRBJ2-3 | TRBV2 | TGTGCCAGGACTGGGGGGCTGGGGGATACGCAGTATTTT | CARTGGLGDTQYF
few | TRBD1 | TRBJ2-2 | TRBV30 | TGTGCCTGCTTCCGGGCAGGGGGCTCGGACGGGGAGCTGTTTTTT | CACFRAGGSDGELFF
- | - | TRBJ1-1 | TRBV6-2/TRBV6-3 | TGTGCCAGCAGTTCTGAGTGGACAGCCAACACTGAAGCTTTCTTT | CASSSEWTANTEAFF
- | - | TRBJ2-3 | TRBV7-2 | TGTGCCAGCAGCCAGGGCCCTCTCGCGTATTTT | CASSQGPLAYF
- | - | TRBJ2-1 | TRBV30 | TGTGCCTGGATAATCGGCCATGCACAGTTCTTC | CAWIIGHAQFF
many | - | TRBJ1-4 | TRBV6-5 | TGTGCCAGCAGTTACTCGACCGGTGGGTCCGGAAAACTGTTTTTT | CASSYSTGGSGKLFF
- | - | TRBJ2-7 | TRBV6-1 | TGTGCCAGCAGTGCGGCCCTAGGGGCGGACGAGCAGTACTTC | CASSAALGADEQYF
- | - | TRBJ2-5 | TRBV13 | TGTGCCAGCAGCTTAACCGGGACAAGGGAGACCCAGTACTTC | CASSLTGTRETQYF
many | - | TRBJ2-2 | TRBV19 | TGTGCCAGTATCGGGTCCCTAGGCACCGGGGAGCTGTTTTTT | CASIGSLGTGELFF
- | - | TRBJ2-3 | TRBV21-1 | TGTGCCAGCAGCCCCCCGGGCCGAAGCGATCTGAATACGCAGTATTTT | CASSPPGRSDLNTQYF
many | - | TRBJ2-5 | TRBV5-1 | TGCGCCAGCAGCTTGGGTGAGGGGGTTCGGAGACAAGAGACCCAGTACTTC | CASSLGEGVRRQETQYF
- | TRBD1 | TRBJ1-6 | TRBV28 | TGTGCCAGCAGGAATACAGGGGGCATCAACTATAATTCACCCCTCCACTTT | CASRNTGGINYNSPLHF